The sequence of this T cell receptor beta chain was determined in a study of blood T cell repertoires in COVID-19. Profiled with immunoSEQ multiplex PCR; TCRdb holds only in-frame clones, not every one. The sample consists of 65,000 to 85,000 clones, 75% to 90% of them appearing once. This CDR3 is 11 amino acids long. The V and J ends lost 8 bases and 8 bases respectively, with 12 bases between them. Looked up from germline, CDR1 is SQVTM and CDR2 is ANQGSEA. Sequences were obtained from peripheral blood. This clonotype was obtained from a human donor in a cohort sampled during active COVID-19. This chain links TRBV29-1 with TRBJ1-4, with unresolved D. The CDR3: CSIRIGEKLFF. The CDR3 DNA reads as TGCAGCATCCGTATCGGGGAAAAACTGTTTTTT.